One and the same sample provided the 27 T cell receptor beta chains below, sequenced in a study of OX40 agonist ivuxolimab in advanced cancers. Measured with immunoSEQ multiplex PCR; TCRdb has only the in-frame clones, and not every one. This table has about 48,000 clones, more than 70% appearing once. The sequenced sample was CD4+ or CD8+ T cells sorted from blood, obtained in a trial of the OX40 agonist ivuxolimab. All receptors derive from an adult with an advanced solid tumor such as melanoma, head and neck, liver or kidney cancer.

Worth noting for this clone: Other DNA sequences from this sample encode an identical CDR3 as well. The CDR3 DNA follows: TGTGCCAGCAGTTTAGGAGGGAGCTACGAGCAGTACTTC. Its protein product is CASSLGGSYEQYF. The V call is TRBV27, the J call TRBJ2-7; D may be TRBD2 (6 bases). Trimming took off 2 bases at V and 3 bases at J, with 8 bases between the two ends. Looked up from germline, CDR1 is MNHEY and CDR2 is SMNVEV (reference sequence). The CDR3 contains 13 residues.

The gene calls are TRBV9 and TRBJ2-1; either TRBD1 or TRBD2 may fit D (5 bases each). From germline, CDR1 is SGDLS and CDR2 YYNGEE. The CDR3 contains 17 residues. V shed 0 bases and J shed 4 bases, with 17 bases lying between them. The CDR3 is CASSVAPGRTRYNEQFF. CDR3 nucleotide sequence: TGTGCCAGCAGCGTAGCCCCAGGGCGGACTCGTTACAATGAGCAGTTCTTC.

This chain uses TRBV4-1 with TRBJ1-2; D is unresolved. V was shortened by 0 bases and J by 5 bases, with 19 bases between the two germline ends. The CDR3 contains 17 residues. Germline V CDR1 and CDR2: MGHRA, YSYEKL. CDR3 nucleotide sequence: TGCGCCAGCAGCCAAGATAATCTCCTGACCCTAGGATATGGCTACACCTTC. This sequence encodes CASSQDNLLTLGYGYTF.

The V and J genes are TRBV7-9 and TRBJ2-7; D remains unclear. CDR3 length: 15 amino acids. The germline V gene has CDR1 SEHNR and CDR2 FQNEAQ (reference sequence). The V and J ends lost 5 bases and 2 bases respectively, with 16 bases between them. As DNA, the CDR3 is TGTGCCAGCAGCGTCTCGACCGAGATAACCTACGAGCAGTACTTC. Translation: CASSVSTEITYEQYF.

The chain carries TRBV7-2 and TRBJ1-2; 11 nucleotides match TRBD1. V was pared by 5 bases and J by 8 bases, with 13 bases of the junction left unmatched. Germline V gene data show CDR1 as SGHTA and CDR2 as FQGNSA. The CDR3 spans 16 residues. For the CDR3, the DNA is TGTGCCAGCAGCACTCCCTGGGACAGGGGGTCAGGAGGCTACACCTTC. Translation: CASSTPWDRGSGGYTF.

The rearrangement joins TRBV7-9 to TRBJ2-1, with TRBD1 matching 10 bases. J lost 4 bases, V lost 5 bases, and 8 bases had no gene match. This CDR3 has 16 amino acids. Germline CDR1 and CDR2: SEHNR and FQNEAQ (reference sequence). CDR3 loop: CASSPTTGQGYNEQFF. The DNA for the CDR3 is TGTGCCAGCAGCCCCACGACGGGACAGGGGTACAATGAGCAGTTCTTC.

This clone showed up just once. The V call is TRBV13, the J call TRBJ1-2; no reliable D call. Per germline, CDR1 PRHDT and CDR2 FYEKMQ (reference sequence). The CDR3 loop spans 11 amino acids. V was pared by 1 base and J by 8 bases, with 5 bases between. The CDR3 coding sequence is TGTGCCAGCAGCTTAGAGAGCGGCTACACCTTC. This encodes CASSLESGYTF.

V and J are TRBV2 and TRBJ2-7; TRBD2 matches 7 bases. This CDR3 contains 13 residues. Trimming cost V 7 bases and J 4 bases; bases outside gene matches: 7. Germline values: CDR1 SNHLY, CDR2 FYNNEI. The CDR3 DNA sequence: TGTGCCAGCACCGCCGGGGGGTGGTACGAGCAGTACTTC. Its translation is CASTAGGWYEQYF.

The J gene is TRBJ2-1, the V gene TRBV16; D not resolved. V lost 0 bases to trimming and J lost 7 bases, with 7 bases between them. CDR1 and CDR2 (germline): KGHSY, FQNENV. CDR3 length: 13 residues. CDR3 in amino acids: CASSQSDGNEQFF. The CDR3 DNA reads as TGTGCCAGCAGCCAATCGGATGGAAATGAGCAGTTCTTC.

CDR3 protein: CASSPGTLRSEAFF. CDR3 coding DNA: TGTGCCAGCAGCCCCGGGACATTAAGATCTGAAGCTTTCTTT. The rearrangement links TRBV6-5 to TRBJ1-1; the D gene is possibly TRBD1 (6 bases). This CDR3 comprises 14 residues. The V and J ends lost 6 bases and 6 bases respectively, with 17 bases between them. Per germline, CDR1 MNHEY and CDR2 SVGAGI.

The rearrangement joins TRBV2 to TRBJ1-5; a possible D gene is TRBD1 (6 bases). This CDR3 region has 14 residues. The V and J ends lost 4 bases and 3 bases respectively, with 10 bases between them. Germline V CDR1 and CDR2: SNHLY, FYNNEI. The CDR3 is CASSGGHDNQPQHF. As DNA, the CDR3 is TGTGCCAGCAGTGGGGGACATGACAATCAGCCCCAGCATTTT.

This clone was observed a handful of times. J is TRBJ1-1 and V is TRBV19; D is unclear. This CDR3 spans 13 amino acids. V lost 3 bases, J lost 5 bases, and 10 bases lay in between. The germline V gene encodes CDR1 LNHDA and CDR2 SQIVND (reference sequence). The CDR3 loop is CASSISWVTEAFF. The CDR3 DNA follows: TGTGCCAGTAGTATTTCCTGGGTGACTGAAGCTTTCTTT.

This CDR3 is CASSQSGNYEQYF. Here the CDR3 DNA reads TGCGCCAGCAGCCAGTCGGGGAACTACGAGCAGTACTTC. This chain joins TRBV4-3 and TRBJ2-7; D perhaps matches TRBD2 (5 bases). The germline CDR1 and CDR2 sequences are LGHNA and YSLEER. The CDR3 has 13 residues. V lost 3 bases to trimming and J lost 3 bases, with 9 bases between them.

The chain uses TRBV5-6 and TRBJ2-1; possibly TRBD2 for D (5 bases). The germline V gene has CDR1 SGHDT and CDR2 YYEEEE. The V end lost 2 bases, the J end lost 0 bases, and 15 bases lay between the germline ends. The CDR3 length is 17 residues. CDR3 nucleotides: TGTGCCAGCAGCTTTACCCCCGGGGAGAGCTCCTACAATGAGCAGTTCTTC. Translation: CASSFTPGESSYNEQFF.

V gene TRBV28 combines with J gene TRBJ1-1; 8 bases are a match to TRBD1. The germline CDR1 and CDR2 sequences are MDHEN and SYDVKM. This CDR3 has 17 amino acids. After removal of 7 bases from V and 0 bases from J, the junction contained 13 bases not matched to a gene. CDR3 in DNA: TGTGCCAGCAACCTGGACAGGGAGGACGCGGTGAACACTGAAGCTTTCTTT. This sequence encodes CASNLDREDAVNTEAFF. The variable domain in full, completed from reference TRBV28 and TRBJ1-1, reads DVKVTQSSRYLVKRTGEKVFLECVQDMDHENMFWYRQDPGLGLRLIYFSYDVKMKEKGDIPEGYSVSREKKERFSLILESASTNQTSMYLCASNLDREDAVNTEAFFGQGTRLTVV.

The V and J genes are TRBV5-6 and TRBJ1-1; D is unclear. Germline CDR1 reads SGHDT; CDR2 reads YYEEEE. Trimming stripped 0 bases from V and 4 bases from J, with 7 bases between. This CDR3 contains 13 residues. CDR3 nucleotide sequence: TGTGCCAGCAGCTTGGGGGGTGGCACTGAAGCTTTCTTT. This gives the protein CASSLGGGTEAFF.

J is TRBJ2-7 and V is TRBV6-5; 9 nucleotides align to TRBD1. Germline V gene sequence: CDR1 MNHEY, CDR2 SVGAGI. The CDR3 loop spans 13 amino acids. J was trimmed by 6 bases and V by 6 bases; bases with no gene match: 6. The chain's CDR3 is CASREQGALEQYF. The CDR3 nucleotides read TGTGCCAGCAGGGAACAGGGGGCCCTCGAGCAGTACTTC.

V gene TRBV9 combines with J gene TRBJ2-5, with 9 bases lining up with TRBD2. Per the germline V gene, CDR1 is SGDLS and CDR2 is YYNGEE. Losses at the gene ends were 4 bases for V and 4 bases for J; bases not matched to a gene: 8. The CDR3 is 15 amino acids. Here the CDR3 reads CASSLSGSGGETQYF. The CDR3 nucleotides are TGTGCCAGCAGCCTTAGCGGGAGTGGGGGAGAGACCCAGTACTTC.

The rearrangement uses TRBV7-9 and TRBJ2-3, with 9 nucleotides matching TRBD2. V lost 1 base to trimming and J lost 0 bases; unmatched junction nucleotides: 2. The CDR3 sequence is 16 residues long. Germline loops: CDR1 SEHNR, CDR2 FQNEAQ (reference sequence). For the CDR3, the DNA is TGTGCCAGCAGCTTAGGGCTAGCGGGGAGCACAGATACGCAGTATTTT. Translated, it gives CASSLGLAGSTDTQYF.

The rearrangement links TRBV13 to TRBJ2-5; 7 bases line up with TRBD1. This CDR3 is 16 amino acids long. V was clipped by 2 bases and J by 5 bases; unmatched bases: 11. Germline V gene data show CDR1 as PRHDT and CDR2 as FYEKMQ (reference sequence). The CDR3 region has the DNA TGTGCCAGCAGCTTAAGCGAAGAGACAGGGCGGGAGACCCAGTACTTC. Protein: CASSLSEETGRETQYF.

The chain employs TRBV14 and TRBJ2-2; 9 bases map to TRBD1. Germline CDR1 SGHDN, CDR2 FVKESK. The CDR3 covers 14 residues. The V gene end was trimmed by 8 bases and the J gene end by 6 bases; junction bases not matched to a gene: 7. CDR3 DNA sequence: TGTGCCAGCGGACTTAGACAGGGGGCCGGGGAGCTGTTTTTT. It translates to CASGLRQGAGELFF. The complete variable domain, with remaining parts taken from reference TRBV14 and TRBJ2-2, reads EAGVTQFPSHSVIEKGQTVTLRCDPISGHDNLYWYRRVMGKEIKFLLHFVKESKQDESGMPNNRFLAERTGGTYSTLKVQPAELEDSGVYFCASGLRQGAGELFFGEGSRLTVL.

This clone was detected once. The chain uses TRBV27 and TRBJ2-5; the match to TRBD1 covers 7 bases. The CDR3 extends over 14 amino acids. The V gene's germline CDR1 is MNHEY and CDR2 SMNVEV (reference sequence). The trim removed 3 bases at V and 5 bases at J, leaving 6 bases unmatched. CDR3 residues: CASSFGQGEETQYF. The CDR3 DNA sequence: TGTGCCAGCAGTTTCGGGCAGGGGGAGGAGACCCAGTACTTC.

This chain links TRBV28 with TRBJ1-2, with D possibly being TRBD1 (5 bases). The CDR3 has 15 amino acids. V dropped 6 bases and J dropped 4 bases, with 18 bases sitting between them. The germline gives CDR1 MDHEN, CDR2 SYDVKM. In DNA, the CDR3 is TGTGCCAGCAGCTTCCCCCGCGGGGCCCCCTATGGCTACACCTTC. This encodes CASSFPRGAPYGYTF.

The rearrangement uses TRBV5-6 and TRBJ1-1; 9 bases are shared with TRBD1. Germline V gene data show CDR1 as SGHDT and CDR2 as YYEEEE. With 5 bases clipped from V and 11 bases from J, the junction kept 10 bases outside the gene matches. CDR3 length: 13 amino acids. The CDR3 DNA follows: TGTGCCAGCAGGGACGCACGGACAGGGGAGGCTTTCTTT. Translating it yields CASRDARTGEAFF.

The chain recombines TRBV4-1 with TRBJ1-5; TRBD1 aligns across 8 bases. J gave up 4 bases and V 4 bases, and 6 bases lay outside the gene matches. The CDR3 contains 15 residues. Germline CDR1 reads MGHRA; CDR2 reads YSYEKL. The CDR3 DNA is TGCGCCAGCAGCCTTAACAGGGGGTCGAATCAGCCCCAGCATTTT. Translation: CASSLNRGSNQPQHF.

This chain connects TRBV28 to TRBJ2-1; 12 bases align to TRBD2. With 5 bases clipped from V and 4 bases from J, the junction kept 15 bases outside the gene matches. This CDR3 spans 19 amino acids. Germline V CDR1 and CDR2: MDHEN, SYDVKM. CDR3 sequence: CASSPIVPTSGSRYNEQFF. The CDR3 bases are TGTGCCAGCAGTCCTATAGTCCCGACTAGCGGGAGTAGATACAATGAGCAGTTCTTC.

This clone appeared a single time. The chain couples TRBV7-9 to TRBJ2-1, with D hard to call. Germline V gives CDR1 SEHNR, CDR2 FQNEAQ (reference sequence). The V end was cut by 1 base, the J end by 8 bases, with 9 bases between. The CDR3 totals 13 residues. The CDR3 nucleotides are TGTGCCAGCAGCTTAGGGTCGATCTATGAGCAGTTCTTC. It specifies CASSLGSIYEQFF.